One sample yielded the 20 T cell receptor beta chains listed below, sequenced in a study of shared clonotypes between healthy human individuals. Assay used: immunoSEQ multiplex PCR; TCRdb lists only in-frame clones, some missing. Among about 520,000 clones listed, around 73% were seen once. Sequenced material: PBMCs. These receptors all come from a woman aged 40 to 55 in good health. Some clones in this sample may be carry-over from other donors' samples.

The chain joins TRBV28 to TRBJ1-5; no clear D gene. V was clipped by 5 bases and J by 7 bases, with 15 bases between them. The CDR3 contains 14 residues. Looked up from germline, CDR1 is MDHEN and CDR2 is SYDVKM. CDR3 sequence reads: CASSQPGGFQPQHF. The CDR3 bases are TGTGCCAGCAGTCAGCCCGGAGGGTTCCAGCCCCAGCATTTT.

There are a few counts of this clone. The chain links TRBV18 to TRBJ1-1, with TRBD1 matching 8 bases. Germline CDR1 reads KGHSH; CDR2 reads LQKENI. V lost 3 bases and J lost 0; bases outside the gene matches: 3. The CDR3 has 15 amino acids. The CDR3 nucleotides read TGTGCCAGCTCACCCCAGGGGGCACTGAACACTGAAGCTTTCTTT. Protein: CASSPQGALNTEAFF.

The V and J genes are TRBV9 and TRBJ1-2; D unresolved. Germline lookup yields CDR1 SGDLS and CDR2 YYNGEE. Deletions cut 4 bases from V and 7 bases from J, with 14 bases between. The CDR3 contains 13 residues. The chain's CDR3 is CASSPNRALGYTF. DNA for the CDR3: TGTGCCAGCAGCCCCAATCGGGCTCTTGGCTACACCTTC.

This sequence joins TRBV7-9 and TRBJ1-1; D unresolved. The CDR3 has 13 amino acids. Trimming shortened V by 3 bases and J by 1 base, and 6 bases separated the two germline ends. Looked up from germline, CDR1 is SEHNR and CDR2 is FQNEAQ (reference sequence). Written as DNA, the CDR3 is TGTGCCAGCAGCTTCGGGCGGAACACTGAAGCTTTCTTT. Translating gives CASSFGRNTEAFF.

This chain links TRBV10-3 with TRBJ2-7; 7 positions match TRBD2. The CDR3 extends over 14 amino acids. The germline gives CDR1 ENHRY, CDR2 SYGVKD. J gave up 0 bases and V 10 bases, and 9 bases lay outside the gene matches. The CDR3 nucleotides are TGTGCCACCGAAGCGGGAAGAAGCTCCTACGAGCAGTACTTC. This codes for CATEAGRSSYEQYF.

The V call is TRBV7-9, the J call TRBJ2-1, with D maybe TRBD1 (6 bases). Trimming removed 7 bases at V and 1 base at J, with 14 bases between. Looked up from germline, CDR1 is SEHNR and CDR2 is FQNEAQ (reference sequence). This CDR3 is built from 15 residues. The CDR3 DNA sequence: TGTGCCAGCACCGTCGACAGGTTGTCCTACAATGAGCAGTTCTTC. Translating it yields CASTVDRLSYNEQFF.

The rearrangement joins TRBV28 to TRBJ1-6; D remains ambiguous. The CDR3 is 12 amino acids. V shed 7 bases and J shed 7 bases, with 8 bases lying between them. The germline V gene has CDR1 MDHEN and CDR2 SYDVKM. The chain's CDR3 is CASTDANSPLHF. In DNA, the CDR3 is TGTGCCAGCACAGACGCAAATTCACCCCTCCACTTT.

As concerns this clone: Because the CDR3 is missing its conserved closing phenylalanine or tryptophan, this is likely a read error. V usage is TRBV5-1 and J usage is TRBJ1-1; 7 bases fit TRBD1. After removal of 2 bases from V and 0 bases from J, the junction contained 7 bases not matched to a gene. The CDR3 length is 16 residues. Germline V gene lookup returns CDR1 SGHRS and CDR2 YFSETQ. CDR3 in DNA: TGCGCCAGCAGCTTCCCCGGGACAGCCTTGAACACTGAAGCTTTCTCT. Translation gives CASSFPGTALNTEAFS.

This clone has a count of ten or more. The CDR3 DNA is TGCGCCAGCAGCTCCGACATGAACACTGAAGCTTTCTTT. Its translation: CASSSDMNTEAFF. This chain connects TRBV5-1 to TRBJ1-1, with D unclear. Germline lookup yields CDR1 SGHRS and CDR2 YFSETQ. V lost 3 bases, J lost 0 bases, and 6 bases lay in between. The CDR3 is 13 amino acids. Supplemented by reference TRBV5-1 and TRBJ1-1, the full variable domain reads KAGVTQTPRYLIKTRGQQVTLSCSPISGHRSVSWYQQTPGQGLQFLFEYFSETQRNKGNFPGRFSGRQFSNSRSEMNVSTLELGDSALYLCASSSDMNTEAFFGQGTRLTVV.

J is TRBJ1-2 and V is TRBV5-6; D remains unclear. V was trimmed by 1 base and J by 4 bases, leaving 8 bases between them. Germline values: CDR1 SGHDT, CDR2 YYEEEE. The length of the CDR3 is 13 residues. In nucleotides, the CDR3 is TGTGCCAGCAGCTTGAAGGCAGGCTATGGCTACACCTTC. Its translation is CASSLKAGYGYTF.

This clone occurred a few times. The chain is built from TRBV4-1 and TRBJ2-3; D is unresolved. V was pared by 3 bases and J by 4 bases, with 20 bases between. CDR1 and CDR2 from the germline V gene are MGHRA and YSYEKL. The CDR3 loop spans 17 amino acids. CDR3: CASSHPRDLRPPDTQYF. The CDR3 DNA reads TGCGCCAGCAGCCACCCCAGAGACCTTCGACCCCCAGATACGCAGTATTTT.

This clone occurred once. This chain uses TRBV7-3 with TRBJ2-1; TRBD2 matches 8 bases. CDR1 and CDR2 (germline): SGHTA, FQGTGA. The CDR3 loop spans 16 amino acids. V was clipped by 6 bases and J by 5 bases; unmatched bases: 12. This CDR3 reads CASRPPGSGGNNEQFF. As DNA, the CDR3 is TGTGCCAGCAGGCCGCCGGGGAGCGGGGGAAACAATGAGCAGTTCTTC.

This sequence joins TRBV4-1 and TRBJ1-6; 8 bases agree with TRBD1. The V segment lost 6 bases and the J segment 5 bases; nucleotides outside the gene matches: 12. CDR1 is MGHRA, CDR2 YSYEKL, per germline. The CDR3 contains 17 residues. Written as DNA, the CDR3 is TGCGCCAGCAGTCAAACCTCTAACAGGGGGGATAATTCACCCCTCCACTTT. The encoded protein is CASSQTSNRGDNSPLHF.

This clone was detected a few times. The CDR3 protein is CASSDRDGTYEQYF. CDR3 nucleotide sequence: TGTGCCAGCAGTGACCGGGACGGGACCTACGAGCAGTACTTC. The rearrangement uses TRBV6-1 and TRBJ2-7, with D possibly called TRBD1 or TRBD2 (5 bases each). Germline V gene sequence: CDR1 MNHNS, CDR2 SASEGT. CDR3 size: 14 residues. Trimming took 3 bases from V and 2 from J, leaving 11 bases between them.

The rearrangement uses TRBV2 and TRBJ1-1; D not certain. V was pared by 6 bases and J by 0 bases, with 2 bases between. CDR1 is SNHLY, CDR2 FYNNEI, per germline. The CDR3 totals 11 residues. The CDR3 spells CASRMNTEAFF. The CDR3 DNA reads TGTGCCAGCAGGATGAACACTGAAGCTTTCTTT.

The V gene is TRBV6-6, the J gene TRBJ2-7; D is unclear. Trimming left V 0 bases short and J 2 bases short, with 14 bases between. Germline CDR1 MNHNY, CDR2 SVGAGI (reference sequence). The CDR3 contains 16 residues. The CDR3 DNA is TGTGCCAGCAGTTACTCGACACCCTTGATGACCTACGAGCAGTACTTC. This gives the protein CASSYSTPLMTYEQYF.

This chain uses TRBV6-1 with TRBJ1-1; D is uncertain. Trimming removed 1 base at V and 6 bases at J, with 9 bases between. The CDR3 is made up of 13 amino acids. CDR1 is MNHNS, CDR2 SASEGT, per germline. The CDR3 bases are TGTGCCAGCAGTGAAGGAAGGGTCCCTGAAGCTTTCTTT. As protein: CASSEGRVPEAFF.

This clone is a singleton in its sample. Within the sample, other DNA sequences also encode this same CDR3. This chain links TRBV30 with TRBJ2-1, with no clear D. Germline CDR1 reads GTSNPN; CDR2 reads SVGIG (reference sequence). Trimming cost V 0 bases and J 5 bases, with 2 bases left between them. The CDR3 sequence is 11 residues long. The CDR3 sequence is CAWSVNNEQFF. The CDR3 bases are TGTGCCTGGAGTGTCAACAATGAGCAGTTCTTC.

The V gene is TRBV18, the J gene TRBJ1-2; D remains ambiguous. Trimming took off 7 bases at V and 8 bases at J, with 20 bases between the two ends. Germline values: CDR1 KGHSH, CDR2 LQKENI. The CDR3 consists of 14 residues. DNA for the CDR3: TGTGCCAGCTTAGAGACTCTGAGCAAGGAAGGCTACACCTTC. The encoded protein is CASLETLSKEGYTF.

The chain uses TRBV5-1 and TRBJ2-3; D may be TRBD1 (5 bases). Germline assignment: CDR1 SGHRS and CDR2 YFSETQ. Trimming took off 6 bases at V and 4 bases at J, with 18 bases between the two ends. This CDR3 spans 15 amino acids. The DNA for the CDR3 is TGCGCCAGCACCTCGGACAATTCTATCTCAGATACGCAGTATTTT. This sequence encodes CASTSDNSISDTQYF.